What follows describes a single T cell receptor (beta chain). Which antigen it targets is not known. Base quality data are lacking; no much larger clone is found one base away. The sample's treatment or condition, from its label and the paper: in vitro stimulation with specific CMV peptide epitopes to enrich CMV-specific T cells. This specimen comes from a study of T cell repertoires in cytomegalovirus infection (dated by TCRdb to between 2018 and 2020). In the study overall: Recently identified HLA-C-restricted CMV epitopes, whose presentation resists viral immunomodulation, were targeted by peptide stimulations together with well-studied HLA-B-restricted epitopes. The HLA type of each donor mattered for the analysis, because public TCR beta signatures pointed to carriage of CMV infection along with the matching HLA type. What the study reported, not specific to this receptor: In the ex vivo response, HLA-C-restricted CMV-specific TCR beta clonotypes were dominant, and in two of eight donors the single most frequent clonotype came from this HLA-C-restricted group. Carriers of CMV infection plus the relevant HLA type were discriminated by the cumulative frequency of public TCR beta family members in the study cohort and in an independent roughly 380-donor cohort.

Relative to germline, V is missing 5 bases and J is missing 4 bases, with 3 bases of the junction outside any gene match. Via the germline V gene, CDR1 is LGHNA and CDR2 YSLEER. Counted from cysteine to phenylalanine, this CDR3 has 13 amino acids. Left in the record is the CDR3 DNA by itself, 39 bases read in frame from the first base. The sequencer listed for this sample is Illumina HiSeq 1500. Through fastp at Q25 and MiXCR, TCRdb rebuilt clones from the public reads, retaining in-frame beta chains. CDR3 protein duplicates are merged, each entry listing the most common genes and DNA. The sample includes roughly 120,000 distinct CDR3 sequences, with 32% observed a single time. Around three fifths of the sample comes from the top ten.

The receptor was isolated from a human donor in good health (CMV status not recorded). Some clones in this sample may be carry-over from other donors' samples. Sequenced material: CD8+ T cells from cultured PBMCs, taken from culture after CMV antigen stimulation. This receptor chain uses TRBV4-3 and TRBJ2-7; the junction holds 9 bases that match TRBD1. The DNA is as follows: TGCGCCAGCAGCTGGGACAGGGCATACGAGCAGTACTTC. The encoded protein is CASSWDRAYEQYF.